This T cell receptor beta chain was recovered during a study of identical twins. Overall study results and limits: Some out-of-frame alpha sequences were shared by twins, and these showed excess low generation probability. For zero-insertion analyses, partial confounding could come from invariant MAIT and iNKT cells.

A universal primer site arose from template switching, and cDNA bore unique molecular identifiers. MiXCR was run by TCRdb on the 5' RACE reads, yielding one entry per CDR3 protein. Of more than 350,000 distinct CDR3 sequences listed, approximately 9.1% are singletons. This clonotype was observed a handful of times. The antigen remains undetermined. The CDR3 contains 16 residues. Per the germline V gene, CDR1 is DFQATT and CDR2 is SNEGSKA (reference sequence). With V trimmed by 0 bases and J by 4 bases, 4 bases remained unmatched. Sequenced: naive T cells sorted from blood. This TCR was sampled from a woman aged 45 to 65 in good health. V usage is TRBV20-1 and J usage is TRBJ2-1, with TRBD2 matching 12 bases. This chain's CDR3 is CSARDPSGRGYNEQFF. The CDR3 DNA reads TGCAGTGCTAGAGATCCTAGCGGGAGGGGGTACAATGAGCAGTTCTTC.